This TCR beta chain stems from a study of blood T cell repertoires in COVID-19. Study details: COVID-19 samples collected from the United States, Italy and Spain covered acute and convalescent phases. Nucleic acid was either cDNA or gDNA, and it came from T cells, B-cell-depleted T cells, or PBMCs.

Per the original data handling: Counts of nucleated cells, estimated from reference gene primer amplification, were obtained. The method was immunoSEQ multiplex PCR; TCRdb's version includes in-frame clones alone and lacks a portion of them. The V and J calls and the clone size are those of that table, but D and trimming were determined from the DNA. The sample includes a few hundred thousand clones, approximately 87% of them seen just once. The V end was cut by 1 base, the J end by 5 bases, with 14 bases between. The CDR3 runs to 16 residues. Germline CDR1 MGHDK, CDR2 SYGVNS. Sequenced: peripheral blood. This receptor was obtained from a man in his fifties or sixties with acute or convalescent COVID-19. The chain joins TRBV25-1 to TRBJ1-4, with D hard to call. The CDR3 bases are TGTGCCAGCAGTGAATCTCGGGCTTCGGGGAATGAAAAACTGTTTTTT. It yields the protein CASSESRASGNEKLFF. The variable domain in full, completed from reference TRBV25-1 and TRBJ1-4, reads EADIYQTPRYLVIGTGKKITLECSQTMGHDKMYWYQQDPGMELHLIHYSYGVNSTEKGDLSSESTVSRIRTEHFPLTLESARPSHTSQYLCASSESRASGNEKLFFGSGTQLSVL.